The rows below give T cell receptor beta chains drawn from one sample of a study of blood T cell repertoires in COVID-19. TCRdb keeps only in-frame clones here, not all; method: immunoSEQ multiplex PCR. This table holds fewer than 450,000 clones, around nine tenths found once. Sequenced: peripheral blood. Every receptor here comes from a woman between 65 and 79 years old with COVID-19, enrolled during active disease. Each CDR3 is given with its conserved first and last residue. A D gene is named only where the DNA matches it firmly. Rows give clone size only sometimes, using once, few, many, or a class for an expanded clone.

d_gene: TRBD2; j_gene: TRBJ2-1; v_gene: TRBV5-1; abundance: .; CDR3aa: CASSWRSGLAASYNEQFF; CDR3nt: TGCGCCAGCAGCTGGAGGTCGGGACTAGCGGCATCCTACAATGAGCAGTTCTTC
d_gene: .; j_gene: TRBJ1-1; v_gene: TRBV11-3; abundance: once; CDR3aa: CASSLRQGAEAFF; CDR3nt: TGTGCCAGCAGCTTACGTCAGGGTGCAGAAGCTTTCTTT
d_gene: TRBD2; j_gene: TRBJ2-1; v_gene: TRBV5-1; abundance: .; CDR3aa: CASRSSGGNNEQFF; CDR3nt: TGCGCCAGCAGAAGTAGCGGGGGGAACAATGAGCAGTTCTTC
d_gene: .; j_gene: TRBJ1-1; v_gene: TRBV6-2/TRBV6-3; abundance: once; CDR3aa: CASSGQVMNTEAFF; CDR3nt: TGTGCCAGCAGCGGTCAGGTTATGAACACTGAAGCTTTCTTT
d_gene: TRBD1; j_gene: TRBJ1-2; v_gene: TRBV4-1; abundance: .; CDR3aa: CASSRSGQAYSYGYTF; CDR3nt: TGCGCCAGCAGCCGTTCTGGACAGGCTTATTCTTATGGCTACACCTTC
d_gene: .; j_gene: TRBJ2-2; v_gene: TRBV27; abundance: .; CDR3aa: CASSRQGSNTGELFF; CDR3nt: TGTGCCAGCAGCCGTCAGGGGTCAAACACCGGGGAGCTGTTTTTT
d_gene: TRBD2; j_gene: TRBJ2-1; v_gene: TRBV30; abundance: .; CDR3aa: CAWSAQLAGVGNEQFF; CDR3nt: TGTGCCTGGAGCGCTCAACTAGCGGGGGTGGGAAATGAGCAGTTCTTC
d_gene: .; j_gene: TRBJ1-2; v_gene: TRBV12-3/TRBV12-4; abundance: .; CDR3aa: CASKGDTYGYTF; CDR3nt: TGTGCCAGCAAAGGGGACACCTATGGCTACACCTTC
d_gene: .; j_gene: TRBJ2-3; v_gene: TRBV6-5; abundance: .; CDR3aa: CASRGATDTQYF; CDR3nt: TGTGCCAGCCGCGGGGCTACGGATACGCAGTATTTT
d_gene: TRBD2; j_gene: TRBJ2-7; v_gene: TRBV5-1; abundance: .; CDR3aa: CASSFASGDIYEQYF; CDR3nt: TGCGCCAGCAGCTTTGCTAGCGGGGATATATACGAGCAGTACTTC
d_gene: .; j_gene: TRBJ1-1; v_gene: TRBV18; abundance: .; CDR3aa: CASSPREDTEAFF; CDR3nt: TGTGCCAGCTCACCGCGGGAGGACACTGAAGCTTTCTTT
d_gene: .; j_gene: TRBJ1-2; v_gene: TRBV5-6; abundance: .; CDR3aa: CASTSGHYGYTF; CDR3nt: TGTGCCAGCACCTCAGGTCACTATGGCTACACCTTC
d_gene: .; j_gene: TRBJ1-1; v_gene: TRBV2; abundance: many; CDR3aa: CASIDPPNTEAFF; CDR3nt: TGTGCCAGCATAGATCCCCCGAACACTGAAGCTTTCTTT
d_gene: TRBD2; j_gene: TRBJ2-7; v_gene: TRBV18; abundance: .; CDR3aa: CASSTTLAGASYEQYF; CDR3nt: TGTGCCAGCTCAACAACCCTAGCGGGGGCTTCTTACGAGCAGTACTTC
d_gene: .; j_gene: TRBJ2-4; v_gene: TRBV5-4; abundance: .; CDR3aa: CASSPGLKNIQYF; CDR3nt: TGTGCCAGCAGCCCAGGACTGAAAAACATTCAGTACTTC
d_gene: TRBD2; j_gene: TRBJ2-1; v_gene: TRBV7-2; abundance: .; CDR3aa: CASSSRTSWNEQFF; CDR3nt: TGTGCCAGCAGCTCAAGGACTAGTTGGAATGAGCAGTTCTTC
d_gene: .; j_gene: TRBJ1-5; v_gene: TRBV6-2/TRBV6-3; abundance: .; CDR3aa: CASSPVRGQQPQHF; CDR3nt: TGTGCCAGCAGCCCAGTAAGGGGTCAACAGCCCCAGCATTTT
d_gene: .; j_gene: TRBJ2-3; v_gene: TRBV7-3; abundance: once; CDR3aa: CASSPGGDTQYF; CDR3nt: TGTGCCAGCAGCCCCGGGGGAGATACGCAGTATTTT
d_gene: .; j_gene: TRBJ1-6; v_gene: TRBV2; abundance: .; CDR3aa: CARGTGDSPLHF; CDR3nt: TGTGCCAGAGGGACGGGGGATTCACCCCTCCACTTT
d_gene: .; j_gene: TRBJ2-3; v_gene: TRBV30; abundance: .; CDR3aa: CAWSEALVTDTQYF; CDR3nt: TGTGCCTGGAGTGAGGCACTAGTCACAGATACGCAGTATTTT
d_gene: .; j_gene: TRBJ1-2; v_gene: TRBV5-1; abundance: .; CDR3aa: CASSLPGQIYGYTF; CDR3nt: TGCGCCAGCAGCTTGCCCGGACAGATCTATGGCTACACCTTC
d_gene: .; j_gene: TRBJ1-2; v_gene: TRBV6-5; abundance: .; CDR3aa: CASRMTENYGYTF; CDR3nt: TGTGCCAGCAGGATGACAGAGAACTATGGCTACACCTTC
d_gene: .; j_gene: TRBJ2-1; v_gene: TRBV24-1; abundance: .; CDR3aa: CATSDLYGLVPEQFF; CDR3nt: TGTGCCACCAGTGATTTGTACGGTCTAGTCCCTGAGCAGTTCTTC
d_gene: TRBD1; j_gene: TRBJ1-2; v_gene: TRBV27; abundance: .; CDR3aa: CASMTGNGYTF; CDR3nt: TGTGCCAGCATGACAGGGAATGGCTACACCTTC